This T cell receptor beta chain was sequenced during a study of cytomegalovirus exposure and HLA in healthy donors. With 0 bases clipped from V and 7 bases from J, the junction kept 8 bases outside the gene matches. The length of the CDR3 is 16 residues. Looked up from germline, CDR1 is MGHRA and CDR2 is YSYEKL. Profiling relied on immunoSEQ multiplex PCR, and the TCRdb table lists in-frame clones only, not all of them. The sample has about 120,000 clones; around nine tenths are singletons. The chain has TRBV4-1 and TRBJ2-1; 8 positions agree with TRBD1. The sequence was obtained from a man aged 18 to 29 in good health and CMV-seropositive. The sequencing input was PBMCs. CDR3 bases: TGCGCCAGCAGCCAAGACTGGGCCAGGGGGCAAAATGAGCAGTTCTTC. This codes for CASSQDWARGQNEQFF.